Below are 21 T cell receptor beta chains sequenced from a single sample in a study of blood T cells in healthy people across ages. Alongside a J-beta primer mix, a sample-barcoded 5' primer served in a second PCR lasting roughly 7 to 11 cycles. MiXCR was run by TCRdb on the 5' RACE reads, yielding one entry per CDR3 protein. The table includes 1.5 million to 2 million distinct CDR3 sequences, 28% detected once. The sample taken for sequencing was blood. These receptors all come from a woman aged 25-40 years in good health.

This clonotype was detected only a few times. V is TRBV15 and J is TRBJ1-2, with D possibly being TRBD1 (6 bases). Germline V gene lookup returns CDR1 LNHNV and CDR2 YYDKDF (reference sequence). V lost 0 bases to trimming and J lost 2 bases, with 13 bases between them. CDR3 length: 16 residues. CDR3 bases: TGTGCCACCAGCAGAGATAATGAGGGGGAAAACTATGGCTACACCTTC. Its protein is CATSRDNEGENYGYTF.

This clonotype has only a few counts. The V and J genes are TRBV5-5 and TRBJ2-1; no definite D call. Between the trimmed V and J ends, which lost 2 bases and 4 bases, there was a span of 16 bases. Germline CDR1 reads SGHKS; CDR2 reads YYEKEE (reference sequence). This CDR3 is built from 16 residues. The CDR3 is CASSLGQNKLYNEQFF. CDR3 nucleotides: TGTGCCAGCAGCTTAGGCCAGAACAAACTATACAATGAGCAGTTCTTC.

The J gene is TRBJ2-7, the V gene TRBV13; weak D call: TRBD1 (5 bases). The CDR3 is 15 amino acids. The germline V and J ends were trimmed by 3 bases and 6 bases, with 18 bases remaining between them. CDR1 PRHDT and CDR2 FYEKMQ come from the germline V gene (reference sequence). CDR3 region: CASSFLGALRSEQYF. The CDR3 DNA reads TGTGCCAGCAGCTTTCTTGGGGCTCTGCGAAGCGAGCAGTACTTC.

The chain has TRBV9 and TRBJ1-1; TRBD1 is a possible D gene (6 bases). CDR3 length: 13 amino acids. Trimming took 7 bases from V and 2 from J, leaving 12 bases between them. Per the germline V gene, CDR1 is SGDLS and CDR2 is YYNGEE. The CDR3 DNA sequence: TGTGCCAGCGGGGGCGGGGTAAACACTGAAGCTTTCTTT. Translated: CASGGGVNTEAFF.

The CDR3 loop reads CSARRGPLADTQYF. The CDR3 DNA is TGCAGTGCTCGGCGGGGGCCCCTCGCAGATACGCAGTATTTT. This chain joins TRBV20-1 and TRBJ2-3; D is perhaps TRBD2 (7 bases). The CDR3 loop spans 14 amino acids. Looked up from germline, CDR1 is DFQATT and CDR2 is SNEGSKA (reference sequence). Trimming removed 5 bases from V and 4 bases from J, with 16 bases in between.

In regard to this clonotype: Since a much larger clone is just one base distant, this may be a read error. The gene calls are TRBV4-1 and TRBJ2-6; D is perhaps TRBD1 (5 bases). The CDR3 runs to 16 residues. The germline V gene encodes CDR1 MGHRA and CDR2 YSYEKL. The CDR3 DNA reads TGCGCCAGCAGCCAAGCACCGGCCTCTGGGGCCAACGTCCGGACTTTC. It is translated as CASSQAPASGANVRTF.

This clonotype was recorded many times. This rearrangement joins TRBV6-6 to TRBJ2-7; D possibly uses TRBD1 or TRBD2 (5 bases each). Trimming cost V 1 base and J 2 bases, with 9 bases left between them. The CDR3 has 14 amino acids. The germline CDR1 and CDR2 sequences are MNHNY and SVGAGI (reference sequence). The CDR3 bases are TGTGCCAGCAGTTACTGGGACGTCACCTACGAGCAGTACTTC. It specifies CASSYWDVTYEQYF.

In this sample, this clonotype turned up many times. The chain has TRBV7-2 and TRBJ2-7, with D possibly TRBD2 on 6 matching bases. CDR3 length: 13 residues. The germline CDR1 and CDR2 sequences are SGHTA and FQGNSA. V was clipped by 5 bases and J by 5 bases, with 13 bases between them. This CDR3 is CASSPLWGDEQYF. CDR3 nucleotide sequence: TGTGCCAGCAGCCCCCTGTGGGGGGACGAGCAGTACTTC.

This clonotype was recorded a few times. CDR3 amino acids: CASSTNKGRSPLHF. The DNA of the CDR3 is TGTGCCAGCAGTACCAACAAGGGGCGATCACCCCTCCACTTT. V gene TRBV6-2 or TRBV6-3 combines with J gene TRBJ1-6; weak D call: TRBD1 (5 bases). The germline CDR1 and CDR2 sequences are MNHEY and SVGEGT. The CDR3 is made up of 14 amino acids. Trimming took off 5 bases at V and 10 bases at J, with 15 bases between the two ends.

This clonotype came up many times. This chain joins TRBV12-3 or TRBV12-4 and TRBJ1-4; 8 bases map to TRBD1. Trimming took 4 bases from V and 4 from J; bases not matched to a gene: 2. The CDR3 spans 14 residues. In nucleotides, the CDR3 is TGTGCCAGCAGTTGGGACAGGAGTAATGAAAAACTGTTTTTT. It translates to CASSWDRSNEKLFF.

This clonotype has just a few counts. In DNA, the CDR3 is TGTGCCAGCAGCTTTCTTAATTTGAGGGAGTACGTGGATGAGCAGTTCTTC. The encoded protein is CASSFLNLREYVDEQFF. The V and J genes are TRBV7-9 and TRBJ2-1, with a possible D match to TRBD2 (5 bases). V shed 3 bases and J shed 8 bases, with 23 bases lying between them. The CDR3 totals 17 residues. Germline V gene sequence: CDR1 SEHNR, CDR2 FQNEAQ (reference sequence).

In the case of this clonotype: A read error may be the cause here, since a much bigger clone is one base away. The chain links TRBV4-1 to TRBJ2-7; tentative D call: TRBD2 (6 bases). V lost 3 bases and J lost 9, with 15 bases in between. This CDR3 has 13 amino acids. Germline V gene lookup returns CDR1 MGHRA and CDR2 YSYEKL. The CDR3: CASSQERLGWQYF. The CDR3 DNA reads TGCGCCAGCAGCCAGGAGAGACTAGGGTGGCAGTACTTC.

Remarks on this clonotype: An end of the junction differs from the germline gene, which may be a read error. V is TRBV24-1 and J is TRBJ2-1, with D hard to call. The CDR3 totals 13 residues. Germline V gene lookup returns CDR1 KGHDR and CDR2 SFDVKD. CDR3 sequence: CATSRYGVNKQFF. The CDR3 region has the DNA TGTGCCACCAGCCGATATGGTGTCAATAAGCAGTTCTTC.

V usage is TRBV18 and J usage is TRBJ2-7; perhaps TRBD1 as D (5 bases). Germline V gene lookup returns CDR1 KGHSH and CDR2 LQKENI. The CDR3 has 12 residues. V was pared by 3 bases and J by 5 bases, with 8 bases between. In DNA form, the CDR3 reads TGTGCCAGCTCACCGGTGACAGACGAGCAGTACTTC. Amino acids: CASSPVTDEQYF.

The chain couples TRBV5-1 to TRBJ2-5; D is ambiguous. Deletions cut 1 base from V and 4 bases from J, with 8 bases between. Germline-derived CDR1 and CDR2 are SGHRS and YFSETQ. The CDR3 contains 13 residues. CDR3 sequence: CASSLYVGETQYF. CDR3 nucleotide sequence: TGCGCCAGCAGCTTGTATGTAGGAGAGACCCAGTACTTC.

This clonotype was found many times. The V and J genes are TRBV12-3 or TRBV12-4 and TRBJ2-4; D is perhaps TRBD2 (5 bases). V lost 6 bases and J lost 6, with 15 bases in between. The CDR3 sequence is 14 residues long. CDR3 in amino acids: CASRITGRPNIQYF. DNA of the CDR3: TGTGCCAGCAGGATTACGGGGAGACCAAACATTCAGTACTTC.

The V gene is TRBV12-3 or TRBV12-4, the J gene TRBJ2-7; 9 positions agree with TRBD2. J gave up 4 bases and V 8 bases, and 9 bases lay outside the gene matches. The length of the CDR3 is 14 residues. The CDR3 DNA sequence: TGTGCCAGCGGCCCGCGGGGGGGCAGGTACGAGCAGTACTTC. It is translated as CASGPRGGRYEQYF.

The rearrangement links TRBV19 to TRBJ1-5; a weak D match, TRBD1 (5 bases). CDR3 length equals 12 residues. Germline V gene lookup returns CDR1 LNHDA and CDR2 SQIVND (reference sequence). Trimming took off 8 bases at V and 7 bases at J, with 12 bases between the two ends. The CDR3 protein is CASEQGRQPQHF. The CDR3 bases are TGTGCCAGTGAGCAGGGAAGACAGCCCCAGCATTTT.

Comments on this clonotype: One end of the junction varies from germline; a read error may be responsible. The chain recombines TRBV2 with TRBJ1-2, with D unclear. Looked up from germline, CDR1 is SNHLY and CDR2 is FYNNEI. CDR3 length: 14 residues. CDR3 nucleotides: TGTGCCAGCAGTGATTTGAAAGCCAACTATGGCTGCACCTTC. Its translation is CASSDLKANYGCTF.

This CDR3 is CASSQESASGSIQETQYF. The CDR3 bases are TGCGCCAGCAGCCAAGAGTCAGCTAGCGGGAGTATCCAGGAGACCCAGTACTTC. This chain joins TRBV4-1 and TRBJ2-5; 10 positions match TRBD2. The CDR3 has 18 amino acids. The germline gives CDR1 MGHRA, CDR2 YSYEKL. J gave up 5 bases and V 0 bases, and 12 bases lay outside the gene matches.

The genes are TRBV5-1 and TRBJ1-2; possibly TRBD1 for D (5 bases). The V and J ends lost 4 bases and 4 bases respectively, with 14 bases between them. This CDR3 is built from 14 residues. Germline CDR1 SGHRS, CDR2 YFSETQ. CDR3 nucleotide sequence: TGCGCCAGCAGCGGGGGGGACGGCTCCTATGGCTACACCTTC. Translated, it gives CASSGGDGSYGYTF.